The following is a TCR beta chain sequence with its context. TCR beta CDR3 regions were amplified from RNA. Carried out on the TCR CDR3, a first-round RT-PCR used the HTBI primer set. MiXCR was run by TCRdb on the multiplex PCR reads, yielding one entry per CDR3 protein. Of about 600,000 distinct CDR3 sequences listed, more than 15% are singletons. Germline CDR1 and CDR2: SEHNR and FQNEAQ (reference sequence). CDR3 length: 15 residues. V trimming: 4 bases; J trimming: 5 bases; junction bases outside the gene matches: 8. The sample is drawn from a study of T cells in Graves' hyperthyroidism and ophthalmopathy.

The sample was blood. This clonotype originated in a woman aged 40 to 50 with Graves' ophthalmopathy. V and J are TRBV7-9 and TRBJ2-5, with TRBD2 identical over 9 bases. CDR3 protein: CASSSLAGVTETQYF. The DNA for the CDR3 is TGTGCCAGCAGCTCTTTAGCGGGAGTGACGGAGACCCAGTACTTC.